The 23 T cell receptor beta chains in this list originate from one sample, sequenced in a study of T cells expressing NK-cell markers. TCRdb reprocessed the 5' RACE reads; each CDR3 protein has one entry and no DNA is given. The sample's table shows some 190,000 distinct CDR3 sequences. Material: blood T cells: a sorted CD56 or NKG2C T cell subset, CD4+ or CD8+ T cells, or bulk PBMC T cells (not recorded which). The source is a man between 18 and 69 years old in good health.

The chain is built from TRBV4-1 and TRBJ2-7; without DNA, the TCRdb call of TRBD1 cannot be checked. The germline gives CDR1 MGHRA, CDR2 YSYEKL. The CDR3 runs to 14 residues. The CDR3 loop is CASSLWDTYYEQYF.

The chain recombines TRBV11-2 with TRBJ2-7. CDR1 and CDR2 from the germline V gene are SGHAT and FQNNGV. This CDR3 region has 14 residues. CDR3 sequence reads: CASSLGPQPYEQYF.

The chain uses TRBV12-3 or TRBV12-4 and TRBJ2-1; with no DNA, the TCRdb D assignment of TRBD2 cannot be verified. The CDR3 has 14 residues. CDR3: CASSFGLGFVEQFF.

Here the CDR3 reads CASSFVRGQSGSYEQYF. This chain uses TRBV5-4 with TRBJ2-7; TCRdb gives TRBD1 as the D gene, but with no DNA this cannot be confirmed. The length of the CDR3 is 17 residues. Per germline, CDR1 SGHNT and CDR2 YYREEE (reference sequence).

The rearrangement uses TRBV9 and TRBJ2-7. CDR1 is SGDLS, CDR2 YYNGEE, per germline. The CDR3 extends over 15 amino acids. The CDR3 sequence is CASSVLSGFTYEQYF. Filled out from reference TRBV9 and TRBJ2-7, the complete variable domain reads DSGVTQTPKHLITATGQRVTLRCSPRSGDLSVYWYQQSLDQGLQFLIQYYNGEERAKGNILERFSAQQFPDLHSELNLSSLELGDSALYFCASSVLSGFTYEQYFGPGTRLTVT.

The chain carries TRBV5-5 and TRBJ2-5; the D call from TCRdb, TRBD1, cannot be confirmed without DNA. The CDR3 is made up of 13 amino acids. The V gene's germline CDR1 is SGHKS and CDR2 YYEKEE (reference sequence). CDR3 residues: CASLLWGQETQYF.

This chain joins TRBV7-9 and TRBJ2-2; TCRdb names TRBD2, which stays unverified in the absence of DNA. The CDR3 runs 13 residues. Germline assignment: CDR1 SEHNR and CDR2 FQNEAQ (reference sequence). CDR3 amino acids: CASRGGSTGELFF.

The chain uses TRBV27 and TRBJ2-7; TCRdb's assignment of TRBD1 cannot be checked, as there is no DNA. CDR3 length equals 15 residues. CDR1 is MNHEY and CDR2 is SMNVEV in the germline V gene (reference sequence). The CDR3 sequence: CASSRGTDLTYEQYF.

The genes are TRBV20-1 and TRBJ1-6; without DNA, the TCRdb call of TRBD1 cannot be checked. Germline V CDR1 and CDR2: DFQATT, SNEGSKA (reference sequence). The CDR3 loop spans 13 amino acids. The CDR3 is CSAKEGDVSPLHF.

The V gene is TRBV2, the J gene TRBJ2-7; TCRdb names TRBD1, which stays unverified in the absence of DNA. The CDR3 covers 12 residues. Germline CDR1 reads SNHLY; CDR2 reads FYNNEI. This CDR3 is CASSVPGGFEDF.

J is TRBJ2-2 and V is TRBV7-9; there is no DNA to check the TCRdb D call of TRBD1. Germline-derived CDR1 and CDR2 are SEHNR and FQNEAQ (reference sequence). The CDR3 length is 16 residues. CDR3 loop: CASSPRTGSFAGELFF.

The gene calls are TRBV6-1 and TRBJ2-2. The CDR3 spans 16 residues. Looked up from germline, CDR1 is MNHNS and CDR2 is SASEGT. The CDR3 here is CASSKSVGLGTGELFF.

V is TRBV5-1 and J is TRBJ2-6; TCRdb's D gene call, TRBD2, goes unchecked for lack of DNA. Germline assignment: CDR1 SGHRS and CDR2 YFSETQ. This CDR3 spans 16 amino acids. The CDR3 spells CASSPAGGGGANVLTF.

The V call is TRBV7-2, the J call TRBJ2-2; with no DNA, the TCRdb D assignment of TRBD1 cannot be verified. CDR3 length: 13 residues. CDR1 is SGHTA and CDR2 is FQGNSA in the germline V gene. The CDR3 loop is CASSLNRAGELFF.

The chain joins TRBV5-4 to TRBJ1-1. The CDR3 contains 17 residues. Germline V CDR1 and CDR2: SGHNT, YYREEE (reference sequence). The CDR3 is CASSRTGWPTMNTEAFF.

V usage is TRBV27 and J usage is TRBJ1-2; TCRdb's D gene call, TRBD1, goes unchecked for lack of DNA. CDR3 length: 15 amino acids. The germline V gene has CDR1 MNHEY and CDR2 SMNVEV (reference sequence). CDR3 amino acids: CASSFVSRVTYGYTF.

CDR3 protein: CASSIHRGAETQYF. The V gene is TRBV5-1, the J gene TRBJ2-5; absent DNA, TCRdb's TRBD1 call cannot be checked. CDR3 length equals 14 residues. Germline V gene sequence: CDR1 SGHRS, CDR2 YFSETQ.

This rearrangement joins TRBV12-3 or TRBV12-4 to TRBJ2-3; checking the TCRdb D call of TRBD2 is not possible without DNA. This CDR3 is 15 amino acids long. CDR3 sequence reads: CASRGLAGPHSTQYF.

The chain is built from TRBV12-3 or TRBV12-4 and TRBJ1-5. The CDR3 totals 18 residues. The CDR3 sequence is CASTHAASGRQSRQPQHF.

This chain links TRBV9 with TRBJ2-3; TCRdb outputs TRBD2, but without DNA this stays unchecked. The germline V gene encodes CDR1 SGDLS and CDR2 YYNGEE. This CDR3 is 16 amino acids long. This CDR3 reads CASSATSGGFADTQYF.

The chain has TRBV7-8 and TRBJ2-1; TCRdb returns TRBD2, unconfirmable since there is no DNA. The germline V gene has CDR1 SGHVS and CDR2 FQNEAQ. CDR3 length: 15 amino acids. CDR3: CASSLAVLAVNEQFF.

The chain combines TRBV5-8 with TRBJ2-1. CDR3 length: 16 amino acids. Germline V gene data show CDR1 as SGHTS and CDR2 as YDEGEE. This chain's CDR3 is CASSLNGGSAYNEQFF.

The chain has TRBV3-1 and TRBJ2-1. Germline V lookup: CDR1 LGHDT, CDR2 YNNKEL (reference sequence). The CDR3 length is 13 residues. CDR3 residues: CASSPDQYNEQFF.